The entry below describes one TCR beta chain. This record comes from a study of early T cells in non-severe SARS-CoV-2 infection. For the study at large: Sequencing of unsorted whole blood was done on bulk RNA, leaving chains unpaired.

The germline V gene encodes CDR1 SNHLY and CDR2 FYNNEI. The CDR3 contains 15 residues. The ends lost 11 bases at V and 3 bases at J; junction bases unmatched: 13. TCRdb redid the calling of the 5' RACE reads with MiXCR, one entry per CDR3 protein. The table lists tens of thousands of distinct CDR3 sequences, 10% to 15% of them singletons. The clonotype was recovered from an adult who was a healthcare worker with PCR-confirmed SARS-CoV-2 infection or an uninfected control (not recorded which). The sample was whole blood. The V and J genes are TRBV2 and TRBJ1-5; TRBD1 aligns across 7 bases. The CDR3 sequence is CACRRGQAINQPQHF. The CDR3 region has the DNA TGTGCCTGCCGAAGGGGGCAGGCTATCAATCAGCCCCAGCATTTT.